This T cell receptor (beta chain) stems from a study of response to subunit inactivated influenza vaccine. Germline assignment: CDR1 SGHAT and CDR2 FQNNGV. There are 15 residues in the CDR3. V was pared by 2 bases and J by 3 bases, with 11 bases between. MiXCR, run by TCRdb on the RT-PCR reads, gives a single entry per CDR3 protein. The sample consists of about 500,000 distinct CDR3 sequences, 16% of them appearing once. Here the sequenced sample was CD4+ T cells sorted from PBMCs, taken around 25 months after vaccination. The chain uses TRBV11-2 and TRBJ2-1, with D possibly being TRBD2 (5 bases). The clonotype comes from a man in his fifties or sixties who received an inactivated influenza vaccine. CDR3 nucleotide sequence: TGTGCCAGCAGCTTAAGACGGGGTTTCTACAATGAGCAGTTCTTC. Translated, it gives CASSLRRGFYNEQFF.